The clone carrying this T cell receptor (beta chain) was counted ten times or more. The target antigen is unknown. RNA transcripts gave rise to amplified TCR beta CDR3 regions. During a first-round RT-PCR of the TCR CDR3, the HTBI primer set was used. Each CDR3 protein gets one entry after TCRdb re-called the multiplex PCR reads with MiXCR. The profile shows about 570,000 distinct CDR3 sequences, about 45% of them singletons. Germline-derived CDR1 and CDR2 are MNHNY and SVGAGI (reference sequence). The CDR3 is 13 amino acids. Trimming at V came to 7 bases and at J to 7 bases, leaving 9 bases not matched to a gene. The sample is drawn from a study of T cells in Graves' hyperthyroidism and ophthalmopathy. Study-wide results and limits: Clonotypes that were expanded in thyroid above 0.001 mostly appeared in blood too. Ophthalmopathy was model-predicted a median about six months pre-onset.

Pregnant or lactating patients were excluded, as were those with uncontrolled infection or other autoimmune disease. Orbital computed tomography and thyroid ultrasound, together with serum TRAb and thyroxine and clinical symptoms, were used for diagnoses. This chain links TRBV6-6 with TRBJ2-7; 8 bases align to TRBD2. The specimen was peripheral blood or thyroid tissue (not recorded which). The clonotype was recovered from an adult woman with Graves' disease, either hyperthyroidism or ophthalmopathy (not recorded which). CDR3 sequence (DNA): TGTGCCAGCAACCTAGCGGGCGGGAGTGAGCAGTACTTC. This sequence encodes CASNLAGGSEQYF.